This T cell receptor (beta chain) was captured in a study of cytomegalovirus exposure and HLA in healthy donors. The PCR had 60 Vbeta and 13 Jbeta primers. The repertoire was sequenced with immunoSEQ multiplex PCR; TCRdb's copy has only in-frame clones and lacks some. The sample includes under 200,000 clones, roughly 84% seen only once; the top ten take around 1%. V lost 5 bases, J lost 5 bases, and 10 bases lay in between. The CDR3 contains 13 residues. CDR1 LNHNV and CDR2 YYDKDF come from the germline V gene (reference sequence). The receptor was isolated from a man aged 30-40 years in good health and CMV-seronegative. Material for sequencing was PBMCs. The rearrangement uses TRBV15 and TRBJ2-1, with a weak D call TRBD2 (5 bases). The CDR3 spells CATSQLGNNEQFF. DNA for the CDR3: TGTGCCACCAGCCAACTAGGAAACAATGAGCAGTTCTTC.